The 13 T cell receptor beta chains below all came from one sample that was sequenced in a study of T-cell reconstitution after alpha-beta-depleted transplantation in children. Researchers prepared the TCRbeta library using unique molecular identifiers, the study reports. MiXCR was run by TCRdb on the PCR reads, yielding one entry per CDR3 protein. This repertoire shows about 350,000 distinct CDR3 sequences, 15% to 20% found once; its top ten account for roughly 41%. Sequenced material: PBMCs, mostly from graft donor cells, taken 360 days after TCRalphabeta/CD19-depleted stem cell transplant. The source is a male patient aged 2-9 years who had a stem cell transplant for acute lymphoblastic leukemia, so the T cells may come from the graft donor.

The CDR3 region has the DNA TGTGCCAGCAGTTTACAGGCTAGCGGGAGGACCGCGCAGTATTTT. Translating gives CASSLQASGRTAQYF. The chain carries TRBV12-3 or TRBV12-4 and TRBJ2-3; 11 bases agree with TRBD2. This CDR3 spans 15 amino acids. V was pared by 2 bases and J by 10 bases, with 8 bases of the junction left unmatched.

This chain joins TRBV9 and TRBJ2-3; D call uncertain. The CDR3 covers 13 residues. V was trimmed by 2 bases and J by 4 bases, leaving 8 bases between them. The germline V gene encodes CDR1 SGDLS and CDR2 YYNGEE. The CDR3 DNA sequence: TGTGCCAGCAGCGTTACCCGGGCAGATACGCAGTATTTT. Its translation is CASSVTRADTQYF. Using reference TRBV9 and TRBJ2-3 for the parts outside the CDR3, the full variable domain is DSGVTQTPKHLITATGQRVTLRCSPRSGDLSVYWYQQSLDQGLQFLIQYYNGEERAKGNILERFSAQQFPDLHSELNLSSLELGDSALYFCASSVTRADTQYFGPGTRLTVL.

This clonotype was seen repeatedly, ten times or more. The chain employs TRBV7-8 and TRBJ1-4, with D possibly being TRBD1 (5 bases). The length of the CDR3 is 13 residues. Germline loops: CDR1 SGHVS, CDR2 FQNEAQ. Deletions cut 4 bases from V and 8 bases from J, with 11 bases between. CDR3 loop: CASSWGLGEKLFF. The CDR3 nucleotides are TGTGCCAGCAGCTGGGGGTTGGGGGAAAAACTGTTTTTT.

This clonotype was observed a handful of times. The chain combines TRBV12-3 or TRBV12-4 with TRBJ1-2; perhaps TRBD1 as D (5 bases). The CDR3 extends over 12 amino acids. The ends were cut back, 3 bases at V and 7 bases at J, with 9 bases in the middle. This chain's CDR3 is CASSFGGPGYTF. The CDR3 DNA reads TGTGCCAGCAGTTTTGGGGGACCTGGCTACACCTTC.

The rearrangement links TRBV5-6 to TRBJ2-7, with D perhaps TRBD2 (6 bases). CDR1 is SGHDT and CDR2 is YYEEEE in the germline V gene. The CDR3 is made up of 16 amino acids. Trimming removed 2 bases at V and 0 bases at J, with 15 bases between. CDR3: CASSLYVGGNSYEQYF. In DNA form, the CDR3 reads TGTGCCAGCAGCTTATACGTTGGAGGGAACTCCTACGAGCAGTACTTC.

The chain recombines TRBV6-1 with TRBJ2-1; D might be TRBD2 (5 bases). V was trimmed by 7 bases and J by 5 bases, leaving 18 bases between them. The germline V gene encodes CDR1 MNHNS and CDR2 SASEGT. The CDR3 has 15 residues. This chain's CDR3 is CASTLEGLNDNEQFF. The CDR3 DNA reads TGTGCCAGCACCTTAGAGGGTCTTAATGACAATGAGCAGTTCTTC.

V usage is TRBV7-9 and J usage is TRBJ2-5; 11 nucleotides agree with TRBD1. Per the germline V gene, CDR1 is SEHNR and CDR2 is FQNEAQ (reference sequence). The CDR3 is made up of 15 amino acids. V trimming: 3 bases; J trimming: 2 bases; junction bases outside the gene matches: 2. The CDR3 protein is CASSFRDRGQETQYF. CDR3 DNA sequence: TGTGCCAGCAGCTTCAGGGACAGGGGGCAAGAGACCCAGTACTTC.

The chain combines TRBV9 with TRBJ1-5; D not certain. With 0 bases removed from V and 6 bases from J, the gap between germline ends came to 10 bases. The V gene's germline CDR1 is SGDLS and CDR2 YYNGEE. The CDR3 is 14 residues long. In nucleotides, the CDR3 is TGTGCCAGCAGCGTAGGAGGGCTCGGTCAGCCCCAGCATTTT. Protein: CASSVGGLGQPQHF.

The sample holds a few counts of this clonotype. In nucleotides, the CDR3 is TGCAGCGTCGATGGGACAGGGAAGGGCACTAGCGGGAGCACAGATACGCAGTATTTT. Protein sequence: CSVDGTGKGTSGSTDTQYF. This sequence joins TRBV29-1 and TRBJ2-3, with D possibly being TRBD1 or TRBD2 (9 bases each). With 6 bases removed from V and 0 bases from J, the gap between germline ends came to 28 bases. From germline, CDR1 is SQVTM and CDR2 ANQGSEA. The CDR3 extends over 19 amino acids.

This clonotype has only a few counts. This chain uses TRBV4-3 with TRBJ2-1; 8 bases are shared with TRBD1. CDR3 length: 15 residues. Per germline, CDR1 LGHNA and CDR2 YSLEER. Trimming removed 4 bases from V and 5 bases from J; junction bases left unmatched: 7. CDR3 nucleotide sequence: TGCGCCAGCAGCCTCCACTCGACAGGGGACAATGAGCAGTTCTTC. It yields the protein CASSLHSTGDNEQFF.

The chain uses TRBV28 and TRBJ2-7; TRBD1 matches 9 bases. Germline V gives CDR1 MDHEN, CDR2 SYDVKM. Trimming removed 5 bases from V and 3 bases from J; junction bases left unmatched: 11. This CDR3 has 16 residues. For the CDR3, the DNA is TGTGCCAGCAGTCCCCACCGGGACAGGGCGGTCTACGAGCAGTACTTC. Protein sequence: CASSPHRDRAVYEQYF.

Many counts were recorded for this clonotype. The CDR3 DNA sequence: TGCGCCAGCAGCCAAGTAGCGGGACTTGCTGGGAATGAGCAGTTCTTC. Its protein product is CASSQVAGLAGNEQFF. The V gene is TRBV4-1, the J gene TRBJ2-1; 8 bases map to TRBD2. The CDR3 is made up of 16 amino acids. V lost 1 base to trimming and J lost 7 bases; unmatched junction nucleotides: 9. CDR1 and CDR2 (germline): MGHRA, YSYEKL.

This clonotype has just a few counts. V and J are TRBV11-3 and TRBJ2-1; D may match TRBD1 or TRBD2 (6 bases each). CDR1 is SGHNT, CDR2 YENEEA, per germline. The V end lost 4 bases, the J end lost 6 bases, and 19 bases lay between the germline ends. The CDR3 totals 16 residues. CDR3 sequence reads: CASSSSSGALFNEQFF. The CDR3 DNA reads TGTGCCAGCAGCTCCTCCTCGGGGGCCCTCTTCAATGAGCAGTTCTTC.